One and the same sample provided the 27 T cell receptor beta chains below, sequenced in a study of blood T cells in healthy people across ages. Together with a sample-barcoded 5' primer, a J-beta primer mix was included in a second PCR lasting roughly 6 to 12 cycles. TCRdb reanalysed the 5' RACE reads using MiXCR and keeps one entry per CDR3 protein. The table records around 780,000 distinct CDR3 sequences, roughly 24% of them present only once. These same data were also listed under a study on T cells of mothers and their children.

The sample was blood. Source of these receptors: a boy aged 5-17 years in good health.

The chain links TRBV7-8 to TRBJ2-1, with 13 nucleotides matching TRBD2. The J segment lost 6 bases and the V segment lost 1 base, leaving 3 bases of the junction unmatched. CDR3 length equals 16 residues. Germline CDR1 reads SGHVS; CDR2 reads FQNEAQ. As DNA, the CDR3 is TGTGCCAGCAGCTTAGAGGGACTAGCGGGGACCAATGAGCAGTTCTTC. This gives the protein CASSLEGLAGTNEQFF.

The chain couples TRBV27 to TRBJ2-3; TRBD2 might be the D (6 bases). CDR1 MNHEY and CDR2 SMNVEV come from the germline V gene (reference sequence). The V and J ends lost 5 bases and 7 bases respectively, with 16 bases between them. CDR3 length: 14 amino acids. CDR3 in DNA: TGTGCCAGCAGTCCTATGGCGGGGAGGCATACGCAGTATTTT. It encodes CASSPMAGRHTQYF.

The J gene is TRBJ1-1, the V gene TRBV19, with TRBD1 as a possible D gene (5 bases). The CDR3 consists of 13 residues. Germline V gene data show CDR1 as LNHDA and CDR2 as SQIVND (reference sequence). The V end was cut by 0 bases, the J end by 7 bases, with 9 bases between. The CDR3 loop reads CASSIDRDLEAFF. The CDR3 DNA sequence: TGTGCCAGTAGTATAGATCGGGACCTTGAAGCTTTCTTT.

The chain carries TRBV10-3 and TRBJ1-2; perhaps TRBD1 as D (5 bases). Germline values: CDR1 ENHRY, CDR2 SYGVKD. This CDR3 has 14 residues. V was pared by 7 bases and J by 0 bases, with 12 bases between. The CDR3 reads CAIKAGESNYGYTF. CDR3 nucleotides: TGTGCCATCAAAGCGGGGGAGTCTAACTATGGCTACACCTTC.

This clonotype was found a few times. The rearrangement links TRBV28 to TRBJ2-2; D remains ambiguous. The germline V gene has CDR1 MDHEN and CDR2 SYDVKM. This CDR3 has 14 residues. V was pared by 4 bases and J by 4 bases, with 10 bases between. The CDR3: CASSSQPPTGELFF. The CDR3 DNA reads as TGTGCCAGCAGTTCGCAGCCACCCACCGGGGAGCTGTTTTTT. Full variable domain (rest looked up from reference TRBV28 and TRBJ2-2): DVKVTQSSRYLVKRTGEKVFLECVQDMDHENMFWYRQDPGLGLRLIYFSYDVKMKEKGDIPEGYSVSREKKERFSLILESASTNQTSMYLCASSSQPPTGELFFGEGSRLTVL.

V and J are TRBV5-4 and TRBJ2-5, with D unclear. This CDR3 has 14 amino acids. Germline CDR1 reads SGHNT; CDR2 reads YYREEE (reference sequence). Trimming removed 1 base at V and 1 base at J, with 8 bases between. This chain's CDR3 is CASSLFRSQETQYF. The DNA of the CDR3 is TGTGCCAGCAGCTTGTTCAGATCCCAAGAGACCCAGTACTTC.

The chain couples TRBV6-4 to TRBJ2-4; unclear D gene. Germline V gives CDR1 MRHNA, CDR2 SNTAGT. Trimming removed 5 bases at V and 0 bases at J, with 29 bases between. The CDR3 spans 21 residues. CDR3 nucleotides: TGTGCCAGCAGTTACACCTGGACGGATTATTCCGTTCTAGTAGCCAAAAACATTCAGTACTTC. This codes for CASSYTWTDYSVLVAKNIQYF.

This CDR3 reads CASSSAGTNSYEQYF. CDR3 DNA: TGCGCCAGCAGCTCCGCCGGGACCAACTCCTACGAGCAGTACTTC. This chain connects TRBV5-1 to TRBJ2-7; the D gene could be TRBD1 or TRBD2 (5 bases each). Per the germline V gene, CDR1 is SGHRS and CDR2 is YFSETQ. V was clipped by 3 bases and J by 0 bases, with 13 bases between them. The CDR3 sequence is 15 residues long.

The chain employs TRBV7-9 and TRBJ2-5, with no clear D. CDR1 is SEHNR, CDR2 FQNEAQ, per germline (reference sequence). The CDR3 runs to 15 residues. The germline V and J ends were trimmed by 1 base and 2 bases, with 11 bases remaining between them. CDR3 nucleotide sequence: TGTGCCAGCAGCTTAGTTCCCAAGCCTCAAGAGACCCAGTACTTC. The encoded protein is CASSLVPKPQETQYF.

The chain combines TRBV5-1 with TRBJ2-1; no clear D gene. This CDR3 region has 16 residues. Germline V CDR1 and CDR2: SGHRS, YFSETQ. Between the trimmed V and J ends, which lost 0 bases and 2 bases, there was a span of 12 bases. CDR3 in amino acids: CASSLESGNTYNEQFF. In DNA form, the CDR3 reads TGCGCCAGCAGCTTGGAATCGGGCAACACCTACAATGAGCAGTTCTTC.

This clonotype was picked up a small number of times. This rearrangement joins TRBV6-5 to TRBJ2-5, with 10 bases identical to TRBD1. The J call is uncertain, as TRBJ2-1 better fits the DNA end. The CDR3 consists of 13 residues. The germline CDR1 and CDR2 sequences are MNHEY and SVGAGI. For the CDR3, the DNA is TGTGCCAGCACCAGGACAGGGGGGAATGAGCAGTTCTTC. As protein: CASTRTGGNEQFF.

The chain has TRBV4-2 and TRBJ2-7; TRBD1 matches 7 bases. The CDR3 length is 14 residues. Looked up from germline, CDR1 is LGHNA and CDR2 is YNFKEQ. V lost 5 bases and J lost 0; bases outside the gene matches: 4. CDR3 nucleotides: TGTGCCAGCAGCAAAGGGGACAGCTCCTACGAGCAGTACTTC. Amino acids: CASSKGDSSYEQYF.

This clonotype was recorded a few times. The chain uses TRBV5-1 and TRBJ2-4; weak D call: TRBD1 (7 bases). The CDR3 is 16 amino acids. From germline, CDR1 is SGHRS and CDR2 YFSETQ. V was cut by 3 bases and J by 0 bases, with 13 bases left in between. The CDR3 sequence: CASSSGGGLAKNIQYF. The CDR3 DNA follows: TGCGCCAGCAGCTCCGGAGGGGGCTTAGCCAAAAACATTCAGTACTTC.

This chain joins TRBV27 and TRBJ1-2; tentatively, D is TRBD1 (6 bases). Germline CDR1 is MNHEY and CDR2 is SMNVEV (reference sequence). The CDR3 has 11 amino acids. V shed 6 bases and J shed 6 bases, with 8 bases lying between them. CDR3 sequence (DNA): TGTGCCAGCAGGTACAGGGATGGCTACACCTTC. It codes for CASRYRDGYTF.

The J gene is TRBJ1-5, the V gene TRBV15, with D possibly matching TRBD1 (5 bases). Looked up from germline, CDR1 is LNHNV and CDR2 is YYDKDF (reference sequence). V lost 2 bases, J lost 2 bases, and 13 bases lay in between. This CDR3 comprises 16 residues. The CDR3 sequence: CATSRPQGIRNQPQHF. DNA of the CDR3: TGTGCCACCAGCAGACCCCAGGGTATTCGCAATCAGCCCCAGCATTTT.

The genes are TRBV5-1 and TRBJ2-7, with D perhaps matching TRBD2 (7 bases). CDR3 length: 15 residues. Germline lookup yields CDR1 SGHRS and CDR2 YFSETQ. Trimming took 2 bases from V and 4 from J, leaving 16 bases between them. CDR3 residues: CASSLTGGDGYEQYF. The CDR3, as DNA: TGCGCCAGCAGCTTAACGGGGGGCGACGGGTACGAGCAGTACTTC.

This clonotype was observed a handful of times. The rearrangement joins TRBV6-5 to TRBJ1-2; a possible D gene is TRBD1 (6 bases). The CDR3 runs to 13 residues. The V end lost 6 bases, the J end lost 0 bases, and 8 bases lay between the germline ends. Germline CDR1 MNHEY, CDR2 SVGAGI. The CDR3 loop is CASRRDTNYGYTF. The CDR3 bases are TGTGCCAGCAGGAGGGACACTAACTATGGCTACACCTTC.

This chain uses TRBV5-1 with TRBJ2-5; 7 positions match TRBD1. The J call may be faulty, since TRBJ2-1 better matches the DNA end. This CDR3 comprises 15 residues. Germline V lookup: CDR1 SGHRS, CDR2 YFSETQ. The CDR3 sequence is CASSQQGPPTIEQFF. For the CDR3, the DNA is TGCGCCAGCAGCCAACAGGGGCCCCCTACCATTGAGCAGTTCTTC.

This clonotype turned up a few times. The chain carries TRBV7-6 and TRBJ1-3; TRBD1 matches 7 bases. After removal of 1 base from V and 4 bases from J, the junction contained 7 bases not matched to a gene. Germline V lookup: CDR1 SGHVS, CDR2 FNYEAQ. The CDR3 length is 16 residues. As DNA, the CDR3 is TGTGCCAGCAGCTTAGAAGGGGGCTTCGGAGGAAACACCATATATTTT. Translated, it gives CASSLEGGFGGNTIYF. Variable domain in full (rest from reference TRBV7-6 and TRBJ1-3): GAGVSQSPRYKVTKRGQDVALRCDPISGHVSLYWYRQALGQGPEFLTYFNYEAQQDKSGLPNDRFSAERPEGSISTLTIQRTEQRDSAMYRCASSLEGGFGGNTIYFGEGSWLTVV.

The chain carries TRBV27 and TRBJ2-1; no definite D call. The germline V and J ends were trimmed by 3 bases and 10 bases, with 13 bases remaining between them. The CDR3 is 13 residues long. Germline V gene lookup returns CDR1 MNHEY and CDR2 SMNVEV (reference sequence). As DNA, the CDR3 is TGTGCCAGCAGTTTCCACTTCTCAGCGGAGCAGTTCTTC. This gives the protein CASSFHFSAEQFF.

This clonotype was seen at least ten times. The chain recombines TRBV6-2 or TRBV6-3 with TRBJ2-7; D is tentatively TRBD1 or TRBD2 (5 bases each). The CDR3 contains 14 residues. The germline V gene has CDR1 MNHEY and CDR2 SVGEGT. Deletions cut 2 bases from V and 2 bases from J, with 10 bases between. CDR3 DNA sequence: TGTGCCAGCAGTTACGGGACCGGAACCTACGAGCAGTACTTC. Translation gives CASSYGTGTYEQYF.

The table lists this clonotype with a count of one. This chain links TRBV7-2 with TRBJ2-7, with 8 positions matching TRBD2. After removal of 4 bases from V and 1 base from J, the junction contained 6 bases not matched to a gene. The CDR3 length is 15 residues. From germline, CDR1 is SGHTA and CDR2 FQGNSA. This chain's CDR3 is CASSYSGAVSYEQYF. The CDR3 region has the DNA TGTGCCAGCAGCTATAGCGGGGCGGTGTCCTACGAGCAGTACTTC.

The chain joins TRBV9 to TRBJ2-5; D not certain. V was cut by 0 bases and J by 6 bases, with 9 bases left in between. The germline CDR1 and CDR2 sequences are SGDLS and YYNGEE. This CDR3 has 13 residues. The CDR3 region is CASSVDTYKTQYF. CDR3 DNA: TGTGCCAGCAGCGTAGACACCTATAAGACCCAGTACTTC.

This clonotype turned up a few times. V and J are TRBV14 and TRBJ2-5, with D uncertain. The DNA end is a closer match to TRBJ2-7, so the J assignment may be wrong. The CDR3 sequence is 15 residues long. Germline-derived CDR1 and CDR2 are SGHDN and FVKESK. CDR3 sequence reads: CASSPARTHLYEQYF. Here the CDR3 DNA reads TGTGCCAGCAGCCCCGCAAGGACCCACCTCTACGAGCAGTACTTC.

The CDR3 here is CASSQEGQGWETQYF. In DNA form, the CDR3 reads TGCGCCAGCAGCCAAGAGGGACAGGGGTGGGAGACCCAGTACTTC. V is TRBV4-1 and J is TRBJ2-7; 10 nucleotides match TRBD1. The tail of the sequence fits TRBJ2-5 better, so the J call may be wrong. CDR1 and CDR2 from the germline V gene are MGHRA and YSYEKL. The CDR3 totals 15 residues.

This clonotype was seen a handful of times. The chain combines TRBV11-2 with TRBJ2-3; 10 nucleotides match TRBD2. Losses at the gene ends were 5 bases for V and 3 bases for J; bases not matched to a gene: 5. The germline CDR1 and CDR2 sequences are SGHAT and FQNNGV. This CDR3 comprises 15 residues. CDR3 DNA: TGTGCCAGCAGCACGGGACTAGCGTTAACAGATACGCAGTATTTT. This codes for CASSTGLALTDTQYF.

This chain links TRBV2 with TRBJ2-4, with 9 bases aligning to TRBD1. With V trimmed by 6 bases and J by 10 bases, 13 bases remained unmatched. In germline, CDR1 is SNHLY, CDR2 FYNNEI. CDR3 length: 15 amino acids. The DNA of the CDR3 is TGTGCCAGCAGAGAGAGGGCCGGGACAGGGTATATTCAGTACTTC. It encodes CASRERAGTGYIQYF.